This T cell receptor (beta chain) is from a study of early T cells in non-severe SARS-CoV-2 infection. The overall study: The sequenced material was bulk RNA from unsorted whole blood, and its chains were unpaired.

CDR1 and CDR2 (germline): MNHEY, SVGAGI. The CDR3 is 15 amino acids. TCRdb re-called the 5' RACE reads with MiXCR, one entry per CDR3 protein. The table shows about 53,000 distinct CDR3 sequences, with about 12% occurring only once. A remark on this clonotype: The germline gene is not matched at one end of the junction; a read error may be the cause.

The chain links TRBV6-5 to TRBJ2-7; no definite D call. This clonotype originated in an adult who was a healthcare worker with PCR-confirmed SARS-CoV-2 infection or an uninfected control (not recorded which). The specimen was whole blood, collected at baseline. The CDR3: CASSPLYGSSSEQYF. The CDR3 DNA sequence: TGTGCCAGCAGTCCCCTGTATGGGTCCTCCTCCGAGCAGTACTTC.